This T cell receptor (beta chain) derives from a study of a mutant IDH1 vaccine in newly diagnosed glioma. Turning to the study itself: Onset of vaccination occurred 4-6 weeks following radiotherapy alone, or with temozolomide cycles.

A word on this clone: Its antigen is undetermined.

Whole-study results and caveats: Shifts in the top peripheral T cell clonotypes seemed unrelated to pseudoprogression.

Trimming took off 9 bases at V and 8 bases at J, with 13 bases between the two ends. CDR3 size: 11 residues. Germline-derived CDR1 and CDR2 are SNHLY and FYNNEI. As for time point: week 35, safety follow-up. Vaccination comprised doses that each held 300 ug of mutant IDH1 20-mer peptide, plus topical imiquimod. New WHO grade 3 or 4 IDH1-mutant, ATRX-lost astrocytomas were present in all donors. Some clones are missing from TCRdb's copy, which holds only in-frame ones; the method was immunoSEQ multiplex PCR. Counted here are about 50,000 clones, 85% to 95% occurring once; the ten biggest clones make up less than 2.5%.

The receptor was isolated from a man aged 50-60 years with glioma. The chain combines TRBV2 with TRBJ1-1, with D possibly matching TRBD1 (6 bases). The sequences come from PBMCs, collected from a glioma patient whose treatment included an IDH1 peptide vaccine. CDR3 bases: TGTGCCAGGGGGGCCGCCTCCGAAGCTTTCTTT. Amino acid sequence: CARGAASEAFF.